A single sample is the source of the 5 T cell receptor beta chains below, sequenced in a study of OX40 agonist ivuxolimab in advanced cancers. Assay used: immunoSEQ multiplex PCR; TCRdb lists only in-frame clones, some missing. The table shows approximately 47,000 clones, with more than 70% occurring only once. The sequencing used CD4+ or CD8+ T cells sorted from blood, collected in a trial of the OX40 agonist ivuxolimab. Source of these receptors: an adult with an advanced solid tumor such as melanoma, head and neck, liver or kidney cancer.

CDR3: CSAIQAGGYTF. Written as DNA, the CDR3 is TGCAGTGCTATCCAGGCCGGAGGCTACACCTTC. The V gene is TRBV20-1, the J gene TRBJ1-2; D remains unclear. Trimming left V 4 bases short and J 8 bases short, with 11 bases between. The CDR3 totals 11 residues. Germline assignment: CDR1 DFQATT and CDR2 SNEGSKA (reference sequence).

The CDR3 region has the DNA TGTGCCAGCAGTCCCCCGGGACAGGGGGGGTACGAGCAGTACTTC. Encoded protein: CASSPPGQGGYEQYF. This chain joins TRBV6-5 and TRBJ2-7; 11 positions agree with TRBD1. J gave up 4 bases and V 5 bases, and 7 bases lay outside the gene matches. The CDR3 loop spans 15 amino acids. From germline, CDR1 is MNHEY and CDR2 SVGAGI.

The CDR3 DNA follows: TGTGCCAGCAGTCAGGACAGATTTCAGCCCCAGCATTTT. It yields the protein CASSQDRFQPQHF. The V and J genes are TRBV6-5 and TRBJ1-5, with D possibly TRBD1 on 6 matching bases. The germline V gene has CDR1 MNHEY and CDR2 SVGAGI. The CDR3 is 13 residues long. V gave up 5 bases and J gave up 6 bases, with 11 bases separating them.

The chain couples TRBV18 to TRBJ1-1; D perhaps matches TRBD1 (5 bases). Germline V gene sequence: CDR1 KGHSH, CDR2 LQKENI. Trimming removed 5 bases at V and 3 bases at J, with 22 bases between. CDR3 length equals 17 residues. The CDR3 protein is CASSATVLRGQDTEAFF. The CDR3 nucleotides read TGTGCCAGCTCAGCCACGGTCTTGCGGGGCCAGGACACTGAAGCTTTCTTT.

This clone was seen more than once but under ten times. The CDR3 sequence is CASSLSNGGEQFF. CDR3 nucleotide sequence: TGTGCCAGCAGCCTTTCGAACGGGGGTGAGCAGTTCTTC. The V call is TRBV7-9, the J call TRBJ2-1; tentative D call: TRBD2 (6 bases). CDR1 is SEHNR and CDR2 is FQNEAQ in the germline V gene (reference sequence). There are 13 residues in the CDR3. V gave up 5 bases and J gave up 9 bases, with 14 bases separating them. Together with reference TRBV7-9 and TRBJ2-1, the CDR3 gives the full variable domain: DTGVSQNPRHKITKRGQNVTFRCDPISEHNRLYWYRQTLGQGPEFLTYFQNEAQLEKSRLLSDRFSAERPKGSFSTLEIQRTEQGDSAMYLCASSLSNGGEQFFGPGTRLTVL.